This T cell receptor (beta chain) was recorded in a study of cytomegalovirus exposure and HLA in healthy donors. Vbeta (60) and Jbeta (13) primers were used in the PCR. The data were produced by immunoSEQ multiplex PCR, yet TCRdb's version contains in-frame clones alone and is incomplete. The sample holds around 200,000 clones, about 80% seen once. The CDR3 extends over 14 amino acids. CDR1 and CDR2 from the germline V gene are SGDLS and YYNGEE. Trimming shortened V by 0 bases and J by 4 bases, and 10 bases separated the two germline ends. The sample was PBMCs. The chain employs TRBV9 and TRBJ1-1, with a tentative D call TRBD1 (6 bases). The source of this sequence is a woman aged 60-75 years in good health and CMV-seropositive. CDR3 sequence (DNA): TGTGCCAGCAGCGTAGAGGGGGGGAGCACTGAAGCTTTCTTT. Its translation is CASSVEGGSTEAFF.